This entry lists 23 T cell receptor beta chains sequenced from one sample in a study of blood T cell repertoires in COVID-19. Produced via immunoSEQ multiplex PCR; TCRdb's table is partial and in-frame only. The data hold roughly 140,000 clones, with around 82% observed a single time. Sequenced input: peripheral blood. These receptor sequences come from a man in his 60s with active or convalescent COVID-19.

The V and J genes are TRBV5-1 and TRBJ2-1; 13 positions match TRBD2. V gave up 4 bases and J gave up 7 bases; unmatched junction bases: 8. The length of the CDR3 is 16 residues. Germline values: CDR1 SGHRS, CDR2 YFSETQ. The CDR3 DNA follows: TGCGCCAGCAGCCCCTGGACTAGCGGGAGTCAAAATGAGCAGTTCTTC. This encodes CASSPWTSGSQNEQFF.

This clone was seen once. For the CDR3, the DNA is TGTGCTTGGGACAGGAACTATGGCTACACCTTC. It is translated as CAWDRNYGYTF. V gene TRBV30 combines with J gene TRBJ1-2, with 8 bases identical to TRBD1. Germline CDR1 GTSNPN, CDR2 SVGIG (reference sequence). There are 11 residues in the CDR3. Filled out from reference TRBV30 and TRBJ1-2, the complete variable domain reads SQTIHQWPATLVQPVGSPLSLECTVEGTSNPNLYWYRQAAGRGLQLLFYSVGIGQISSEVPQNLSASRPQDRQFILSSKKLLLSDSGFYLCAWDRNYGYTFGSGTRLTVV.

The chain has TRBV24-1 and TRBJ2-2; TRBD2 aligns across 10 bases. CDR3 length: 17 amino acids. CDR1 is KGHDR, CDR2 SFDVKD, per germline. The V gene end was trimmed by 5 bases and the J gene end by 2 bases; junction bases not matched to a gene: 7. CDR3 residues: CATSAIGLAENTGELFF. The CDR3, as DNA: TGTGCCACCAGTGCTATCGGACTAGCGGAAAACACCGGGGAGCTGTTTTTT.

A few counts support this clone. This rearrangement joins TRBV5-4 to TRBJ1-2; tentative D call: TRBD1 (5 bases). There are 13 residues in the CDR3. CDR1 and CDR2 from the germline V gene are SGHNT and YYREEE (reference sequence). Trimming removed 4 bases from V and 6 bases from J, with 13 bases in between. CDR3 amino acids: CASSLRGNHGYTF. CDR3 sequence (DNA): TGTGCCAGCAGCCTCCGGGGGAATCATGGCTACACCTTC.

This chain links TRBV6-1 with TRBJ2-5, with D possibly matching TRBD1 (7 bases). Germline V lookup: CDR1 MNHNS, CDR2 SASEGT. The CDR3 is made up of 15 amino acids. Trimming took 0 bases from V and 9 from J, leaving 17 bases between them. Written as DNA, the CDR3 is TGTGCCAGCAGTGAAGCGCGTCAGGGGGGACGGGCCCAGTACTTC. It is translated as CASSEARQGGRAQYF.

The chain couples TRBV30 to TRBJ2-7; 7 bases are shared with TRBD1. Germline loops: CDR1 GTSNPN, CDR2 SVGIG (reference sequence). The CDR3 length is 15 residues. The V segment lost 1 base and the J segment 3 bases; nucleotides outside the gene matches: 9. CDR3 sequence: CAWSEPGTDLYEQYF. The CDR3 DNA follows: TGTGCCTGGAGTGAACCGGGGACAGACCTCTACGAGCAGTACTTC.

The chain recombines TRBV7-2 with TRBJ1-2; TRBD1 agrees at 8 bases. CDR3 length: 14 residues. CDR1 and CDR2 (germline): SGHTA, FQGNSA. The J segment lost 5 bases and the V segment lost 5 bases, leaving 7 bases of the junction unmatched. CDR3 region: CASSPDRGPYGYTF. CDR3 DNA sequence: TGTGCCAGCAGCCCAGACAGGGGCCCTTATGGCTACACCTTC.

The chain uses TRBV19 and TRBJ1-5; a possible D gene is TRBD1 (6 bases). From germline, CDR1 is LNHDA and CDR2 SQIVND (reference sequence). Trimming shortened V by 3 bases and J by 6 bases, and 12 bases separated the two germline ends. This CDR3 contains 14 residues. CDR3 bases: TGTGCCAGTAGTATTATCAGGGGCACTCAGCCCCAGCATTTT. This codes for CASSIIRGTQPQHF.

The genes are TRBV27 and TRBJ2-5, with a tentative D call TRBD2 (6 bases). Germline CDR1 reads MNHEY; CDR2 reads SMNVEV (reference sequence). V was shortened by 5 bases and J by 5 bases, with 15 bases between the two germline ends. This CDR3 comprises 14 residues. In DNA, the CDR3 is TGTGCCAGCAGTCTCCGGGGGAAACGGGAGACCCAGTACTTC. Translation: CASSLRGKRETQYF.

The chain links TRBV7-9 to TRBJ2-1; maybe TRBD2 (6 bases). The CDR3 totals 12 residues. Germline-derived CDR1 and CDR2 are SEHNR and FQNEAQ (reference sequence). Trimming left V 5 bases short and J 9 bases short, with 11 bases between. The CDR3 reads CASSRIGGEQFF. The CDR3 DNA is TGTGCCAGCAGCAGAATCGGGGGTGAGCAGTTCTTC.

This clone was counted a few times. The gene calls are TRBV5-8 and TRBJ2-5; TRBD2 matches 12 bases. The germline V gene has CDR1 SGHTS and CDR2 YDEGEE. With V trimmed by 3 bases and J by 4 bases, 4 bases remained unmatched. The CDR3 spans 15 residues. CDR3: CASSSGLAGSETQYF. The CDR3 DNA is TGTGCCAGCAGCTCAGGACTAGCGGGATCAGAGACCCAGTACTTC.

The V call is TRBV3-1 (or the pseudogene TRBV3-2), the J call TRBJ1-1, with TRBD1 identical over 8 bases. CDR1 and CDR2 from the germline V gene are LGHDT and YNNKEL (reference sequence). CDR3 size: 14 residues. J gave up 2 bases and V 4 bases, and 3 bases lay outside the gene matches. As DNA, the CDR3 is TGTGCCAGCAGCCGGACAGGGCTTAACACTGAAGCTTTCTTT. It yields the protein CASSRTGLNTEAFF.

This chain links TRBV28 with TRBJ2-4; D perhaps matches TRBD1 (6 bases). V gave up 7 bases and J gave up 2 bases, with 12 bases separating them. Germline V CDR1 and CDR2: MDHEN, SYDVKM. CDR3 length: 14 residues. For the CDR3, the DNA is TGTGCCAGCATTAGAGGGGGATCCAAAAACATTCAGTACTTC. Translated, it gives CASIRGGSKNIQYF.

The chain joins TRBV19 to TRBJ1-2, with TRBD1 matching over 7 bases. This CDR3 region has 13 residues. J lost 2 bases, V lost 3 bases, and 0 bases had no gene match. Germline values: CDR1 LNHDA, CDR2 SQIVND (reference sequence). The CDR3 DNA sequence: TGTGCCAGTAGTATGGGACAGAACTATGGCTACACCTTC. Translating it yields CASSMGQNYGYTF.

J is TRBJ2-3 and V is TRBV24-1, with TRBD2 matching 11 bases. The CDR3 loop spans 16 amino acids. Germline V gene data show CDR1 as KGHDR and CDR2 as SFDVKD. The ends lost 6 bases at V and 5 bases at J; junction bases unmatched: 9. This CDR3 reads CATSPSGRSGGDTQYF. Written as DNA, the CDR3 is TGTGCCACCAGTCCTAGCGGGAGGTCCGGAGGAGATACGCAGTATTTT.

The CDR3 DNA reads TGTGCCAGCAGCCAGGGACTAGCGGACGTATACGAGCAGTACTTC. This gives the protein CASSQGLADVYEQYF. The J gene is TRBJ2-7, the V gene TRBV7-8, with 11 bases aligning to TRBD2. The CDR3 consists of 15 residues. Germline CDR1 reads SGHVS; CDR2 reads FQNEAQ. J gave up 4 bases and V 5 bases, and 7 bases lay outside the gene matches.

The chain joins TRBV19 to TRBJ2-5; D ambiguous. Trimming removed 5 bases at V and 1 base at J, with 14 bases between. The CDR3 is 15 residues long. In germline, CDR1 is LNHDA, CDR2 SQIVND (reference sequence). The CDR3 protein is CASSFRARAQETQYF. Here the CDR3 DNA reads TGTGCCAGTAGTTTTCGTGCCCGCGCCCAAGAGACCCAGTACTTC. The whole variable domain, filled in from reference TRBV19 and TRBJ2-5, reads DGGITQSPKYLFRKEGQNVTLSCEQNLNHDAMYWYRQDPGQGLRLIYYSQIVNDFQKGDIAEGYSVSREKKESFPLTVTSAQKNPTAFYLCASSFRARAQETQYFGPGTRLLVL.

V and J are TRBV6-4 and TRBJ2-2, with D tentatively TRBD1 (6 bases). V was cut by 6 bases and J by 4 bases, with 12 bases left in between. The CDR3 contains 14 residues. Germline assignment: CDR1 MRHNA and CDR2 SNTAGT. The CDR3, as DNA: TGTGCCAGCAGAACCGGGACACTCACCGGGGAGCTGTTTTTT. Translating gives CASRTGTLTGELFF.

DNA for the CDR3: TGTGCCAGCAGTCTCTCCGGGGACAGGGGGTACGAGCAGTACTTC. Translating gives CASSLSGDRGYEQYF. The V call is TRBV28, the J call TRBJ2-7; 11 positions agree with TRBD1. Germline CDR1 MDHEN, CDR2 SYDVKM. This CDR3 has 15 amino acids. After removal of 5 bases from V and 4 bases from J, the junction contained 7 bases not matched to a gene.

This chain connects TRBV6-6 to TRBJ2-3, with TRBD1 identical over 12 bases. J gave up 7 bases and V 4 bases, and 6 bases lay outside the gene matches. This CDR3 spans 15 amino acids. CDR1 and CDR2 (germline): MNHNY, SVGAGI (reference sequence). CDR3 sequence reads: CASSSKGQGANTQYF. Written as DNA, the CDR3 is TGTGCCAGCAGTTCCAAGGGACAGGGGGCAAATACGCAGTATTTT.

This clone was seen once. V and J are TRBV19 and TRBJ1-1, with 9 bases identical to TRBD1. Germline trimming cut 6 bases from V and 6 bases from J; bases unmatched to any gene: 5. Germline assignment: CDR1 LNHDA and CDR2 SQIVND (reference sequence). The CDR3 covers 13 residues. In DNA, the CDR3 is TGTGCCAGTAGCAGACAGGGGGTCGCTGAAGCTTTCTTT. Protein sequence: CASSRQGVAEAFF.

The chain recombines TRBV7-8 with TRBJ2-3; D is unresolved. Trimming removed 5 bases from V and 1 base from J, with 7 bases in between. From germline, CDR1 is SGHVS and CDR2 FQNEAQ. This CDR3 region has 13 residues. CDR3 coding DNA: TGTGCCAGCAGCATACCAGGCACAGATACGCAGTATTTT. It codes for CASSIPGTDTQYF.

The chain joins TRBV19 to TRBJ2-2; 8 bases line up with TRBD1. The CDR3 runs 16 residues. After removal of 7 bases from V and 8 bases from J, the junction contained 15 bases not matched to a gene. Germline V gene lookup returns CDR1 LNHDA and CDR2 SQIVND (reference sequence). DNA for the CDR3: TGTGCCAGTACCTACGGGGCCGGGACAGGTTTTGGGGAGCTGTTTTTT. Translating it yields CASTYGAGTGFGELFF. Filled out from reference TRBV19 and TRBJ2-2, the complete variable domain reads DGGITQSPKYLFRKEGQNVTLSCEQNLNHDAMYWYRQDPGQGLRLIYYSQIVNDFQKGDIAEGYSVSREKKESFPLTVTSAQKNPTAFYLCASTYGAGTGFGELFFGEGSRLTVL.